The present TCR beta chain was sequenced within a study of T cells after yellow fever vaccination. The sample holds many counts of this clonotype. TCRdb used MiXCR to reprocess the 5' RACE reads, holding one entry per CDR3 protein. The sample has some 300,000 distinct CDR3 sequences, roughly 10% seen once. V shed 5 bases, J shed 2 bases, and the junction held 1 base outside the gene matches. CDR1 and CDR2 (germline): MNHEY, SVGAGI. The CDR3 sequence is 14 residues long. The TCR was taken from a man younger than 35 who received the YFV17D yellow fever vaccine. The material sequenced was CD4+ T cells sorted from PBMCs, taken 45 days after the yellow fever booster vaccination. The rearrangement links TRBV6-5 to TRBJ1-2; 11 nucleotides align to TRBD1. The CDR3: CASSRDRGNYGYTF. The CDR3, as DNA: TGTGCCAGCAGTCGGGACAGGGGGAACTATGGCTACACCTTC.